The 27 T cell receptor beta chains below all came from one sample that was sequenced in a study of cytomegalovirus exposure and HLA in healthy donors. 13 Jbeta primers and 60 Vbeta primers were used for the PCR. The table came from immunoSEQ multiplex PCR; TCRdb's copy has only in-frame clones and leaves some out. The table includes 140,000 to 150,000 clones, around four fifths detected once. Sequencing was carried out using PBMCs. The receptor source for this set is a woman aged 55-75 years in good health and CMV-seropositive.

For the CDR3, the DNA is TGTGCCAGCAGCTTAGCCGGGGGAATGACTAACTATGGCTACACCTTC. Translated, it gives CASSLAGGMTNYGYTF. This chain joins TRBV7-2 and TRBJ1-2, with a tentative D call TRBD1 (5 bases). The V end lost 0 bases, the J end lost 0 bases, and 11 bases lay between the germline ends. There are 16 residues in the CDR3. The V gene's germline CDR1 is SGHTA and CDR2 FQGNSA.

J is TRBJ1-1 and V is TRBV7-3, with a tentative D call TRBD1 (6 bases). The CDR3 spans 13 residues. CDR1 SGHTA and CDR2 FQGTGA come from the germline V gene. V was clipped by 6 bases and J by 4 bases, with 12 bases between them. CDR3 DNA: TGTGCCAGCAGTTTTACAGGGATCACTGAAGCTTTCTTT. Translation: CASSFTGITEAFF. Drawing the rest from reference TRBV7-3 and TRBJ1-1, the complete variable domain is GAGVSQTPSNKVTEKGKYVELRCDPISGHTALYWYRQSLGQGPEFLIYFQGTGAADDSGLPNDRFFAVRPEGSVSTLKIQRTERGDSAVYLCASSFTGITEAFFGQGTRLTVV.

The J gene is TRBJ2-5, the V gene TRBV7-2; 7 bases agree with TRBD2. The V gene's germline CDR1 is SGHTA and CDR2 FQGNSA. The CDR3 length is 15 residues. With 8 bases clipped from V and 0 bases from J, the junction kept 9 bases outside the gene matches. CDR3 residues: CASVGRSGNQETQYF. CDR3 coding DNA: TGTGCCAGCGTCGGGAGGAGCGGGAACCAAGAGACCCAGTACTTC. The full variable domain, with the rest looked up from reference TRBV7-2 and TRBJ2-5, is GAGVSQSPSNKVTEKGKDVELRCDPISGHTALYWYRQSLGQGLEFLIYFQGNSAPDKSGLPSDRFSAERTGGSVSTLTIQRTQQEDSAVYLCASVGRSGNQETQYFGPGTRLLVL.

The chain recombines TRBV4-1 with TRBJ1-4; D uncertain. From germline, CDR1 is MGHRA and CDR2 YSYEKL. CDR3 length: 16 residues. V gave up 2 bases and J gave up 7 bases, with 17 bases separating them. CDR3 coding DNA: TGCGCCAGCAGCCAATCCACAACACGGGATGGTGAAAAACTGTTTTTT. Amino acid sequence: CASSQSTTRDGEKLFF.

This rearrangement joins TRBV14 to TRBJ2-5; D may be TRBD2 (5 bases). The CDR3 has 15 residues. The ends were cut back, 0 bases at V and 5 bases at J, with 13 bases in the middle. Per germline, CDR1 SGHDN and CDR2 FVKESK. The CDR3 nucleotides read TGTGCCAGCAGCCAAGATGGTGCGGGTAGGGAGACCCAGTACTTC. Amino acid sequence: CASSQDGAGRETQYF. Supplemented by reference TRBV14 and TRBJ2-5, the full variable domain reads EAGVTQFPSHSVIEKGQTVTLRCDPISGHDNLYWYRRVMGKEIKFLLHFVKESKQDESGMPNNRFLAERTGGTYSTLKVQPAELEDSGVYFCASSQDGAGRETQYFGPGTRLLVL.

The chain has TRBV7-2 and TRBJ2-1, with 7 nucleotides matching TRBD2. The J segment lost 3 bases and the V segment lost 4 bases, leaving 15 bases of the junction unmatched. CDR1 is SGHTA and CDR2 is FQGNSA in the germline V gene. The CDR3 is 18 residues long. The CDR3 is CASSSRGGAGPLYNEQFF. The CDR3, as DNA: TGTGCCAGCAGCTCACGGGGAGGGGCGGGCCCGCTCTACAATGAGCAGTTCTTC.

The chain uses TRBV27 and TRBJ1-5, with D unclear. Between the trimmed V and J ends, which lost 0 bases and 0 bases, there was a span of 3 bases. CDR1 is MNHEY and CDR2 is SMNVEV in the germline V gene (reference sequence). The CDR3 extends over 14 amino acids. The CDR3, as DNA: TGTGCCAGCAGTTTATCCAGTAGCAATCAGCCCCAGCATTTT. It translates to CASSLSSSNQPQHF.

This clone has a single count. The chain carries TRBV19 and TRBJ2-7; TRBD2 aligns across 8 bases. V shed 5 bases, J shed 7 bases, and the junction held 10 bases outside the gene matches. This CDR3 comprises 14 residues. The V gene's germline CDR1 is LNHDA and CDR2 SQIVND (reference sequence). The CDR3 here is CASSFGTRTWEQYF. Written as DNA, the CDR3 is TGTGCCAGTAGTTTCGGGACTAGAACCTGGGAGCAGTACTTC.

The chain employs TRBV5-1 and TRBJ2-2; 8 nucleotides align to TRBD1. Unmatched junction bases numbered 8, after V lost 4 bases and J lost 0 bases. The germline V gene has CDR1 SGHRS and CDR2 YFSETQ. There are 17 residues in the CDR3. The CDR3 DNA reads as TGCGCCAGCAGCCCGCGCCCGGACAGGGCGAACACCGGGGAGCTGTTTTTT. Its protein is CASSPRPDRANTGELFF.

This clone was counted between two and nine times. The rearrangement links TRBV6-9 to TRBJ2-7, with 8 positions matching TRBD2. The V and J ends lost 0 bases and 3 bases, in that order; junction bases with no gene match: 10. Per the germline V gene, CDR1 is MNHGY and CDR2 is SVAAGI. The CDR3 contains 17 residues. The CDR3 sequence is CASSYSLDSGIVYEQYF. CDR3 in DNA: TGTGCCAGCAGTTATTCCTTGGATAGCGGGATCGTCTACGAGCAGTACTTC.

J is TRBJ1-4 and V is TRBV5-6; maybe TRBD1 (5 bases). The germline CDR1 and CDR2 sequences are SGHDT and YYEEEE. The CDR3 is made up of 14 amino acids. Trimming took 2 bases from V and 3 from J, leaving 8 bases between them. For the CDR3, the DNA is TGTGCCAGCAGCTTCAGGGTAGCTAATGAAAAACTGTTTTTT. It translates to CASSFRVANEKLFF.

This clone has a handful of counts. The rearrangement links TRBV10-3 to TRBJ2-1, with 7 bases lining up with TRBD2. Germline values: CDR1 ENHRY, CDR2 SYGVKD. The CDR3 is 17 amino acids. The ends lost 0 bases at V and 6 bases at J; junction bases unmatched: 11. CDR3 DNA: TGTGCCATCAGTGAGTCGGTAGCGGCGGGAGCCCCCAATGAGCAGTTCTTC. It specifies CAISESVAAGAPNEQFF.

The J gene is TRBJ1-1, the V gene TRBV28, with 7 bases that match TRBD1. Germline V gene lookup returns CDR1 MDHEN and CDR2 SYDVKM. J lost 5 bases, V lost 5 bases, and 8 bases had no gene match. The CDR3 runs to 14 residues. This chain's CDR3 is CASSQPGQWTEAFF. CDR3 nucleotides: TGTGCCAGCAGTCAACCGGGACAGTGGACTGAAGCTTTCTTT.

The chain has TRBV7-8 and TRBJ2-7, with 8 nucleotides matching TRBD1. The CDR3 covers 13 residues. V shed 5 bases, J shed 6 bases, and the junction held 6 bases outside the gene matches. From germline, CDR1 is SGHVS and CDR2 FQNEAQ. The CDR3 loop is CASSLDRAREQYF. The CDR3 DNA follows: TGTGCCAGCAGCCTGGACAGGGCACGCGAGCAGTACTTC.

This clone was seen once. The rearrangement uses TRBV6-6 and TRBJ2-5; 7 positions match TRBD2. The J segment lost 11 bases and the V segment lost 1 base, leaving 10 bases of the junction unmatched. Germline V gives CDR1 MNHNY, CDR2 SVGAGI (reference sequence). This CDR3 is 14 amino acids long. The CDR3 DNA reads as TGTGCCAGCAGTTACTTGAACGCGGGGGAAGAGCAGTACTTC. Protein product: CASSYLNAGEEQYF.

As to this clone: Germline and junction disagree at one end, which may indicate a read error. This chain uses TRBV5-1 with TRBJ2-1, with D possibly matching TRBD1 (6 bases). This CDR3 contains 15 residues. Germline CDR1 is SGHRS and CDR2 is YFSETQ. CDR3 loop: CASSTGQPGYSEQFF. The CDR3 nucleotides are TGCGCCAGCAGCACCGGACAGCCCGGCTACAGTGAGCAGTTCTTC.

The rearrangement joins TRBV28 to TRBJ2-7; tentatively, D is TRBD2 (7 bases). This CDR3 comprises 14 residues. V lost 7 bases and J lost 4, with 17 bases in between. The germline V gene encodes CDR1 MDHEN and CDR2 SYDVKM. CDR3 residues: CASNSGGGFYEQYF. CDR3 coding DNA: TGTGCCAGCAACTCGGGGGGCGGATTTTACGAGCAGTACTTC.

This rearrangement joins TRBV30 to TRBJ1-1; D call uncertain. The CDR3 spans 13 residues. Germline CDR1 reads GTSNPN; CDR2 reads SVGIG (reference sequence). V was clipped by 1 base and J by 6 bases, with 12 bases between them. The CDR3 DNA is TGTGCCTGGAGTGGAGGGAGGAAGGCTGAAGCTTTCTTT. This codes for CAWSGGRKAEAFF.

The chain joins TRBV27 to TRBJ2-7; 9 bases match TRBD1. The CDR3 covers 14 residues. The V gene end was trimmed by 7 bases and the J gene end by 6 bases; junction bases not matched to a gene: 10. Germline assignment: CDR1 MNHEY and CDR2 SMNVEV (reference sequence). CDR3 DNA: TGTGCCAGCACCCCCTGGGACAGGGCCGGCGAGCAGTACTTC. Its protein is CASTPWDRAGEQYF.

The CDR3 nucleotides are TGTGCCAGTAGTTTTTCCAGGTCCTATGGCTACACCTTC. Protein sequence: CASSFSRSYGYTF. This sequence joins TRBV19 and TRBJ1-2; D is undetermined. This CDR3 has 13 amino acids. Trimming removed 5 bases at V and 4 bases at J, with 11 bases between. Germline-derived CDR1 and CDR2 are LNHDA and SQIVND (reference sequence).

This clone showed up just once. The chain employs TRBV4-1 and TRBJ2-5; 13 bases line up with TRBD2. Germline CDR1 MGHRA, CDR2 YSYEKL. The CDR3 has 16 residues. Trimming cost V 2 bases and J 11 bases; bases outside gene matches: 11. The CDR3 DNA sequence: TGCGCCAGCAGCCAACTAGGACTAGCGGGAGATGGGGAGCAGTACTTC. Encoded protein: CASSQLGLAGDGEQYF.

The CDR3 region is CASRITGTGEAFF. In DNA form, the CDR3 reads TGTGCCAGCAGGATCACGGGGACAGGGGAAGCTTTCTTT. The rearrangement uses TRBV28 and TRBJ1-1; 9 bases are shared with TRBD1. CDR1 and CDR2 from the germline V gene are MDHEN and SYDVKM. Trimming took 6 bases from V and 8 from J; bases not matched to a gene: 7. There are 13 residues in the CDR3.

This clone showed up just once. The J gene is TRBJ2-3, the V gene TRBV25-1; TRBD2 aligns across 8 bases. Looked up from germline, CDR1 is MGHDK and CDR2 is SYGVNS. The V segment lost 10 bases and the J segment 5 bases; nucleotides outside the gene matches: 8. CDR3 size: 13 residues. The CDR3 region is CATNSGARDTQYF. The CDR3, as DNA: TGTGCCACCAATAGCGGGGCACGAGATACGCAGTATTTT.

The rearrangement links TRBV7-2 to TRBJ1-5, with TRBD1 matching 10 bases. Germline CDR1 is SGHTA and CDR2 is FQGNSA. V dropped 2 bases and J dropped 7; count of bases not matched to a gene: 2. The CDR3 runs 14 residues. The CDR3 region has the DNA TGTGCCAGCAGCTTAACGACAGGGGGCCAGCCCCAGCATTTT. Translation: CASSLTTGGQPQHF.

The rearrangement joins TRBV14 to TRBJ2-1; TRBD2 agrees at 9 bases. The CDR3 totals 15 residues. Germline trimming cut 3 bases from V and 4 bases from J; bases unmatched to any gene: 4. CDR1 is SGHDN and CDR2 is FVKESK in the germline V gene. The CDR3 here is CASSQPAGGYNEQFF. CDR3 DNA: TGTGCCAGCAGCCAGCCAGCGGGGGGTTACAATGAGCAGTTCTTC.

The chain recombines TRBV9 with TRBJ2-1, with TRBD1 matching over 7 bases. Trimming took 0 bases from V and 1 from J; bases not matched to a gene: 13. Looked up from germline, CDR1 is SGDLS and CDR2 is YYNGEE. The CDR3 spans 19 residues. CDR3 coding DNA: TGTGCCAGCAGCGTAGATCAACAACGGACAGGACCTTCCTACAATGAGCAGTTCTTC. Translated: CASSVDQQRTGPSYNEQFF.

The chain carries TRBV30 and TRBJ2-1; D is unresolved. V lost 3 bases and J lost 3, with 3 bases in between. In germline, CDR1 is GTSNPN, CDR2 SVGIG (reference sequence). This CDR3 is built from 11 residues. The CDR3 coding sequence is TGTGCCTGGAGCGGCTACAATGAGCAGTTCTTC. It codes for CAWSGYNEQFF.